This T cell receptor (beta chain) was captured by sequencing in a study of T cell repertoires in cytomegalovirus infection. TCRdb passed the reads through MiXCR, listing each CDR3 protein once. The sample carries roughly 300,000 distinct CDR3 sequences, roughly 24% recorded once. Study results and limitations: CMV carriers with the relevant HLA were identified by cumulative public TCR beta family frequency.

The CDR3 sequence is 12 residues long. CDR1 is SGHTA, CDR2 FQGNSA, per germline. V was trimmed by 5 bases and J by 7 bases, leaving 6 bases between them. This clonotype occurred a few times. What it binds is not known. The sample taken for sequencing was PBMCs. This TCR was sampled from a human donor in good health (CMV status not recorded). Some clones in this sample may be carry-over from other donors' samples. V is TRBV7-2 and J is TRBJ1-6; no clear D gene. The CDR3, as DNA: TGTGCCAGCAGCGTAAGAAATTCACCCCTCCACTTT. It encodes CASSVRNSPLHF.